The rows below give T cell receptor beta chains drawn from one sample of a study of regulatory T cells in long-lasting Graves disease. From the multiplex PCR reads, TCRdb called clonotypes with MiXCR, one entry per CDR3 protein. The sample shows over 500,000 distinct CDR3 sequences, about 16% of them seen only once. In addition, the sample was reused for a study of T cells in Graves' hyperthyroidism and ophthalmopathy.

This sample comprised peripheral blood mononuclear cells (PBMCs), obtained at new diagnosis, from a patient treated with antithyroid drugs. The receptors derive from a man between 18 and 35 years old with Graves disease. The CDR3 runs from the conserved cysteine through the conserved F or W. D genes are given only for firm matches.

NA	TRBV7-3	TRBJ2-3	CASSLGRTGRTDTQYF
NA	TRBV19	TRBJ1-1	CASSRGDRMNTEAFF
NA	TRBV2	TRBJ2-7	CASRLAYEQYF
NA	TRBV19	TRBJ2-7	CASSIRGDSYEQYF
TRBD2	TRBV7-8	TRBJ2-1	CASSAAEGLAGYNEQFF
NA	TRBV6-1	TRBJ2-7	CASTFTGTTYEQYF
NA	TRBV29-1	TRBJ2-7	CSVTTGNSYEQYF
TRBD2	TRBV9	TRBJ2-1	CASTGGTSANEQFF
NA	TRBV7-3	TRBJ2-7	CASSLFRVSSYEQYF
NA	TRBV5-1	TRBJ1-1	CASGTGVRNTEAFF
TRBD1	TRBV20-1	TRBJ2-7	CSARTGVYYEQYF
NA	TRBV4-1	TRBJ2-7	CASSQASGLTLSSRTILEF
NA	TRBV6-2/TRBV6-3	TRBJ2-6	CATWVWGSGANVLTF
NA	TRBV11-3	TRBJ2-5	CASSLSVQQTQYF
TRBD1	TRBV6-4	TRBJ2-7	CASIKRQGKNYEQYF
NA	TRBV24-1	TRBJ2-1	CATSDTGLGGGNEQFF
NA	TRBV19	TRBJ2-1	CASSIRAGITSYEQFF
NA	TRBV19	TRBJ2-1	CASSISRNNEQFF
NA	TRBV24-1	TRBJ2-7	CATSDFSGEQYF
NA	TRBV7-2	TRBJ2-5	CASSIGPRETQYF
TRBD2	TRBV7-9	TRBJ2-2	CASSLEASGSSGELFF
NA	TRBV4-1	TRBJ2-7	CASSPVGGAYEQYF
TRBD1	TRBV7-2	TRBJ1-5	CASSFQLGQGFLQPQHF
NA	TRBV3-1	TRBJ2-1	CASSRISAGLSSYNEQFF
NA	TRBV19	TRBJ1-1	CASSITPGSFGSRTEAFF
NA	TRBV2	TRBJ1-2	CASTFARAGEGYGYTF
NA	TRBV7-2	TRBJ2-7	CASTLGTFKGEQYF
NA	TRBV7-9	TRBJ2-7	CASANRLGVGYEQYF
TRBD1	TRBV7-2	TRBJ2-3	CASSDREFTDTQYF
NA	TRBV29-1	TRBJ1-1	CSLAWGWDTEAFF
TRBD2	TRBV6-2/TRBV6-3	TRBJ2-7	CASSYTGTSGRGEQYF
NA	TRBV19	TRBJ1-2	CASTLTPERRYGYTF
TRBD1	TRBV30	TRBJ1-2	CAWGGTGGVSNYGYTF
TRBD2	TRBV20-1	TRBJ2-3	CSARAGLAGGRADTQYF
NA	TRBV2	TRBJ2-7	CASSEGPGTTYEQYF
NA	TRBV11-2	TRBJ2-1	CASRWDFYNEQFF
TRBD1	TRBV25-1	TRBJ1-2	CASSYTGGRANYGYTF